A single sample gave rise to the 6 T cell receptor beta chains below, sequenced in a study of blood T cell repertoires in COVID-19. TCRdb's copy holds only in-frame clones and misses some; the assay was immunoSEQ multiplex PCR. The sample yields about 290,000 clones, about 89% seen once. The sequenced material came from PBMCs or T cells enriched from blood (not recorded which). These receptors were collected from a woman aged 40 to 50 who had recovered from COVID-19.

For the CDR3, the DNA is TGTGCCAGCAGCTCTAGCGGGAGGGGACAGGGTGAGCAGTTCTTC. It codes for CASSSSGRGQGEQFF. This sequence joins TRBV5-4 and TRBJ2-1; 12 nucleotides match TRBD2. From germline, CDR1 is SGHNT and CDR2 YYREEE (reference sequence). J lost 9 bases, V lost 3 bases, and 7 bases had no gene match. The CDR3 is 15 amino acids.

This clone was observed a few times. This chain joins TRBV6-5 and TRBJ1-6; D uncertain. The CDR3 is made up of 15 amino acids. Trimming removed 7 bases at V and 9 bases at J, with 19 bases between. CDR1 and CDR2 from the germline V gene are MNHEY and SVGAGI. The CDR3 spells CASTPTVGDGSPLHF. The CDR3 DNA reads as TGTGCCAGCACTCCAACGGTGGGCGATGGTTCACCCCTCCACTTT.

The gene calls are TRBV10-2 and TRBJ1-2, with unresolved D. Trimming left V 5 bases short and J 2 bases short, with 6 bases between. The CDR3 length is 12 residues. The V gene's germline CDR1 is WSHSY and CDR2 SAAADI. The DNA of the CDR3 is TGCGCCAGCAGTCGGGGAAACTATGGCTACACCTTC. Protein sequence: CASSRGNYGYTF.

CDR3 loop: CASNARNRGSGNTIYF. DNA for the CDR3: TGTGCCAGCAACGCGCGGAACAGGGGTTCTGGAAACACCATATATTTT. This rearrangement joins TRBV5-5 to TRBJ1-3; 7 bases match TRBD1. V was clipped by 6 bases and J by 1 base; unmatched bases: 10. The CDR3 sequence is 16 residues long. Germline V gene data show CDR1 as SGHKS and CDR2 as YYEKEE (reference sequence).

This chain's CDR3 is CAWSRYQGVSGYTF. CDR3 nucleotide sequence: TGTGCCTGGAGTCGATATCAGGGGGTGAGTGGCTACACCTTC. V usage is TRBV30 and J usage is TRBJ1-2, with 7 bases aligning to TRBD1. The CDR3 covers 14 residues. The ends lost 2 bases at V and 7 bases at J; junction bases unmatched: 10. Germline-derived CDR1 and CDR2 are GTSNPN and SVGIG (reference sequence).

J is TRBJ1-1 and V is TRBV7-3; TRBD1 matches at 10 bases. Germline loops: CDR1 SGHTA, CDR2 FQGTGA. The length of the CDR3 is 15 residues. The V segment lost 4 bases and the J segment 5 bases; nucleotides outside the gene matches: 7. CDR3 in DNA: TGTGCCAGCAGCTCCTTAGACAGGGGGCAGACTGAAGCTTTCTTT. Amino acids: CASSSLDRGQTEAFF.